The clone carrying this T cell receptor beta chain was picked up a small number of times. This sample is part of a study of blood T cell repertoires in COVID-19. Study context: Some COVID-19 samples were acute and others convalescent; all came from the United States, Italy and Spain. PBMCs, B-cell-depleted T cells, or T cells provided the cDNA or gDNA that made up the material.

The authors' processing: By means of reference gene primer amplification, nucleated cell counts were estimated. Sequenced by immunoSEQ multiplex PCR; TCRdb stores in-frame clones only, minus some. Clone size and V and J calls were adopted from that table, with D and trimming inferred from the DNA. The repertoire includes over 120,000 clones, about three quarters of them detected once, and roughly 9% sits in the top ten. Germline CDR1 and CDR2: LGHNA and YSLEER. V lost 1 base, J lost 5 bases, and 3 bases stayed unmatched. The CDR3 runs to 15 residues. The chain carries TRBV4-3 and TRBJ2-7, with 12 bases identical to TRBD2. Sequencing input: peripheral blood. This clonotype was obtained from a woman between 50 and 59 years old with active or convalescent COVID-19. In nucleotides, the CDR3 is TGCGCCAGCAGCCAAGGACTAGCGGGAGTTAACGAGCAGTACTTC. Protein product: CASSQGLAGVNEQYF.